Presented here are 24 T cell receptor beta chains from one specimen sequenced in a study of blood T cell repertoires in COVID-19. Using immunoSEQ multiplex PCR, the repertoire was profiled, and TCRdb retains in-frame clones only, with some absent. The sample consists of roughly 350,000 clones, around nine tenths of them appearing once. Sequenced: peripheral blood. These receptors came from a woman aged 18-29 years who had recovered from COVID-19.

This rearrangement joins TRBV19 to TRBJ1-2, with 8 bases matching TRBD1. CDR3 length equals 15 residues. J gave up 8 bases and V 4 bases, and 12 bases lay outside the gene matches. Germline CDR1 LNHDA, CDR2 SQIVND (reference sequence). The CDR3 DNA follows: TGTGCCAGTAGTAGCCCCCCGGGACAGGTAGGCGGCTACACCTTC. The encoded protein is CASSSPPGQVGGYTF.

V gene TRBV29-1 combines with J gene TRBJ1-4; TRBD1 is a possible D gene (5 bases). Deletions cut 7 bases from V and 2 bases from J, with 14 bases between. Germline loops: CDR1 SQVTM, CDR2 ANQGSEA. The CDR3 totals 14 residues. The CDR3 spells CSARAGGTNEKLFF. In DNA form, the CDR3 reads TGCAGCGCCCGTGCGGGGGGGACTAATGAAAAACTGTTTTTT. Drawing the rest from reference TRBV29-1 and TRBJ1-4, the complete variable domain is SAVISQKPSRDICQRGTSLTIQCQVDSQVTMMFWYRQQPGQSLTLIATANQGSEATYESGFVIDKFPISRPNLTFSTLTVSNMSPEDSSIYLCSARAGGTNEKLFFGSGTQLSVL.

This clone was seen only once. This chain uses TRBV25-1 with TRBJ1-6, with 8 bases matching TRBD1. The CDR3 totals 14 residues. CDR1 is MGHDK, CDR2 SYGVNS, per germline. Unmatched junction bases numbered 6, after V lost 5 bases and J lost 9 bases. The CDR3 DNA is TGTGCCAGCAGTCGGCAGGGGGCAGGTTCACCCCTCCACTTT. Protein: CASSRQGAGSPLHF.

The chain is built from TRBV11-2 and TRBJ2-1; D call uncertain. V was cut by 1 base and J by 5 bases, with 12 bases left in between. From germline, CDR1 is SGHAT and CDR2 FQNNGV. The CDR3 is made up of 15 amino acids. The CDR3 sequence is CASSLVRVLDNEQFF. In DNA, the CDR3 is TGTGCCAGCAGCTTAGTAAGAGTCCTCGACAATGAGCAGTTCTTC.

This rearrangement joins TRBV7-2 to TRBJ2-1, with 8 bases matching TRBD2. The V gene end was trimmed by 5 bases and the J gene end by 4 bases; junction bases not matched to a gene: 7. Germline V gene sequence: CDR1 SGHTA, CDR2 FQGNSA. This CDR3 region has 15 residues. The CDR3 region is CASSPVTSGYNEQFF. The CDR3 nucleotides read TGTGCCAGCAGCCCCGTTACTAGCGGTTACAATGAGCAGTTCTTC.

V gene TRBV6-1 combines with J gene TRBJ2-4; no definite D call. From germline, CDR1 is MNHNS and CDR2 SASEGT. The CDR3 covers 13 residues. V dropped 2 bases and J dropped 1 base, with 3 bases sitting between them. Here the CDR3 DNA reads TGTGCCAGCAGTGAATCGGCCAAAAACATTCAGTACTTC. Amino acids: CASSESAKNIQYF.

CDR3 sequence reads: CASSFAEIETQYF. Written as DNA, the CDR3 is TGTGCCAGCAGCTTTGCGGAGATAGAGACCCAGTACTTC. The rearrangement uses TRBV7-2 and TRBJ2-5; D unclear. Germline CDR1 and CDR2: SGHTA and FQGNSA. Trimming removed 3 bases from V and 4 bases from J, with 9 bases in between. This CDR3 comprises 13 residues. Full variable domain (missing parts from reference TRBV7-2 and TRBJ2-5): GAGVSQSPSNKVTEKGKDVELRCDPISGHTALYWYRQSLGQGLEFLIYFQGNSAPDKSGLPSDRFSAERTGGSVSTLTIQRTQQEDSAVYLCASSFAEIETQYFGPGTRLLVL.

This chain connects TRBV6-1 to TRBJ2-5; unclear D gene. The CDR3 runs to 14 residues. Germline loops: CDR1 MNHNS, CDR2 SASEGT. Trimming took 1 base from V and 2 from J, leaving 8 bases between them. CDR3 sequence reads: CASSEVSVQETQYF. The DNA for the CDR3 is TGTGCCAGCAGTGAAGTTTCTGTGCAAGAGACCCAGTACTTC.

The chain joins TRBV5-1 to TRBJ2-1; 8 bases match TRBD2. The V gene end was trimmed by 2 bases and the J gene end by 7 bases; junction bases not matched to a gene: 8. The CDR3 is 15 residues long. Looked up from germline, CDR1 is SGHRS and CDR2 is YFSETQ. The CDR3 DNA follows: TGCGCCAGCAGCTTAGTCACGGGACTAGAAAATGAGCAGTTCTTC. It translates to CASSLVTGLENEQFF.

The chain employs TRBV6-1 and TRBJ1-3; no firm D call. CDR3 length: 16 amino acids. Per germline, CDR1 MNHNS and CDR2 SASEGT. Trimming shortened V by 2 bases and J by 3 bases, and 14 bases separated the two germline ends. The CDR3 spells CASSERPQDYGNTIYF. Here the CDR3 DNA reads TGTGCCAGCAGTGAACGTCCCCAGGACTATGGAAACACCATATATTTT.

The DNA for the CDR3 is TGCGCCAGCAGTCGGGACAGGGGAATCCCTGGAAACACCATATATTTT. Residues: CASSRDRGIPGNTIYF. The chain uses TRBV10-1 and TRBJ1-3; 10 bases are a match to TRBD1. The CDR3 contains 16 residues. Germline loops: CDR1 WNHNN, CDR2 SYGVQD (reference sequence). V lost 5 bases, J lost 2 bases, and 6 bases stayed unmatched.

The chain employs TRBV19 and TRBJ1-5; TRBD1 might be the D (5 bases). V was shortened by 6 bases and J by 2 bases, with 14 bases between the two germline ends. This CDR3 spans 15 amino acids. In germline, CDR1 is LNHDA, CDR2 SQIVND (reference sequence). The CDR3 bases are TGTGCCAGTAGGAGCCACCAGGGTCGCAATCAGCCCCAGCATTTT. This gives the protein CASRSHQGRNQPQHF. Full variable domain (remainder filled in from reference TRBV19 and TRBJ1-5): DGGITQSPKYLFRKEGQNVTLSCEQNLNHDAMYWYRQDPGQGLRLIYYSQIVNDFQKGDIAEGYSVSREKKESFPLTVTSAQKNPTAFYLCASRSHQGRNQPQHFGDGTRLSIL.

The genes are TRBV27 and TRBJ1-2, with D possibly being TRBD1 (5 bases). Germline-derived CDR1 and CDR2 are MNHEY and SMNVEV (reference sequence). CDR3 size: 14 residues. The ends were cut back, 2 bases at V and 6 bases at J, with 13 bases in the middle. Here the CDR3 reads CASSLRAGIHGYTF. The CDR3 region has the DNA TGTGCCAGCAGTTTAAGAGCAGGGATCCATGGCTACACCTTC.

The chain employs TRBV6-5 and TRBJ1-5; D is ambiguous. Germline CDR1 MNHEY, CDR2 SVGAGI. The V gene lost 7 bases and the J gene lost 0 bases, with 10 bases spanning the gap. This CDR3 has 14 residues. The CDR3 here is CASTEIYSNQPQHF. CDR3 sequence (DNA): TGTGCCAGCACCGAGATCTATAGCAATCAGCCCCAGCATTTT.

As regards this clone: The same CDR3 also results from other DNA sequences found in this sample. V gene TRBV24-1 combines with J gene TRBJ2-2, with 9 bases aligning to TRBD2. The CDR3 runs 15 residues. Germline CDR1 is KGHDR and CDR2 is SFDVKD. V gave up 3 bases and J gave up 4 bases; unmatched junction bases: 2. The CDR3 protein is CATSDGGRVTGELFF. DNA for the CDR3: TGTGCCACCAGTGATGGCGGGAGGGTCACCGGGGAGCTGTTTTTT.

This chain links TRBV6-5 with TRBJ1-5, with TRBD1 as a possible D gene (5 bases). This CDR3 is built from 16 residues. Germline V gene data show CDR1 as MNHEY and CDR2 as SVGAGI. V gave up 0 bases and J gave up 3 bases, with 12 bases separating them. The CDR3 nucleotides are TGTGCCAGCAGTTACTCCGCGGGGCCGCTCAATCAGCCCCAGCATTTT. Translation gives CASSYSAGPLNQPQHF.

The genes are TRBV27 and TRBJ2-7; D call uncertain. Germline V lookup: CDR1 MNHEY, CDR2 SMNVEV (reference sequence). CDR3 size: 14 residues. Trimming stripped 3 bases from V and 2 bases from J, with 11 bases between. The CDR3 nucleotides read TGTGCCAGCAGTTTTGTAGAGCCGACCTACGAGCAGTACGTC. It is translated as CASSFVEPTYEQYV.

This clone has more than one count but fewer than ten. The CDR3 protein is CSASTTRLSNQPQHF. CDR3 nucleotide sequence: TGCAGTGCTAGTACCACGAGGTTGAGCAATCAGCCCCAGCATTTT. The chain employs TRBV20-1 and TRBJ1-5; no reliable D call. There are 15 residues in the CDR3. The V gene's germline CDR1 is DFQATT and CDR2 SNEGSKA (reference sequence). V was pared by 3 bases and J by 1 base, with 13 bases between.

In its sample, this clone was seen once. The V and J genes are TRBV5-4 and TRBJ2-3; 9 bases line up with TRBD2. Germline values: CDR1 SGHNT, CDR2 YYREEE (reference sequence). The CDR3 contains 18 residues. Losses at the gene ends were 0 bases for V and 0 bases for J; bases not matched to a gene: 8. The CDR3 reads CASSLVLASGVSTDTQYF. Written as DNA, the CDR3 is TGTGCCAGCAGCTTGGTTTTGGCTAGCGGGGTTAGCACAGATACGCAGTATTTT.

V and J are TRBV4-3 and TRBJ1-6; weak D call: TRBD1 (5 bases). Trimming removed 0 bases from V and 6 bases from J, with 18 bases in between. This CDR3 is 18 amino acids long. Germline CDR1 LGHNA, CDR2 YSLEER. The CDR3 DNA reads as TGCGCCAGCAGCCAAGAGCCCGGGGCGGGGCCGGGTAATTCACCCCTCCACTTT. It encodes CASSQEPGAGPGNSPLHF.

This chain joins TRBV5-1 and TRBJ1-1, with 8 bases lining up with TRBD1. V shed 4 bases, J shed 4 bases, and the junction held 6 bases outside the gene matches. CDR3 length: 14 amino acids. Germline CDR1 SGHRS, CDR2 YFSETQ. The CDR3 nucleotides are TGCGCCAGCAGCCGCGGACAGGGAGGCACTGAAGCTTTCTTT. Protein product: CASSRGQGGTEAFF.

This CDR3 reads CATSRVRQGTEAFF. DNA of the CDR3: TGTGCCACCAGCAGAGTGAGGCAGGGGACTGAAGCTTTCTTT. The genes are TRBV15 and TRBJ1-1, with D possibly TRBD1 on 6 matching bases. This CDR3 region has 14 residues. The germline V and J ends were trimmed by 1 base and 5 bases, with 11 bases remaining between them. The V gene's germline CDR1 is LNHNV and CDR2 YYDKDF (reference sequence).

The V call is TRBV19, the J call TRBJ1-2; 10 bases align to TRBD1. The V segment lost 7 bases and the J segment 2 bases; nucleotides outside the gene matches: 7. The CDR3 length is 15 residues. Per germline, CDR1 LNHDA and CDR2 SQIVND (reference sequence). The CDR3 region is CASTGTGVFNYGYTF. Here the CDR3 DNA reads TGTGCCAGTACCGGGACAGGGGTTTTCAACTATGGCTACACCTTC. The whole variable domain, filled in from reference TRBV19 and TRBJ1-2, reads DGGITQSPKYLFRKEGQNVTLSCEQNLNHDAMYWYRQDPGQGLRLIYYSQIVNDFQKGDIAEGYSVSREKKESFPLTVTSAQKNPTAFYLCASTGTGVFNYGYTFGSGTRLTVV.

The chain links TRBV18 to TRBJ1-1, with TRBD1 matching over 7 bases. From germline, CDR1 is KGHSH and CDR2 LQKENI. The trim removed 2 bases at V and 1 base at J, leaving 10 bases unmatched. The CDR3 totals 17 residues. The CDR3 loop is CASSPLAPGQRNTEAFF. The CDR3 DNA reads TGTGCCAGCTCACCATTAGCCCCGGGACAGCGGAACACTGAAGCTTTCTTT.